The T cell receptor beta chain under discussion was sequenced for a study of T cells in Graves' hyperthyroidism and ophthalmopathy. Diagnostic decisions used clinical symptoms, serum thyroxine and TRAb, thyroid ultrasound and orbital computed tomography. General study points: Blood also held most thyroid clonotypes expanded beyond 0.001.

Remarks on this clonotype: Its antigen is not known.

Amplification of TCR beta CDR3 regions used RNA as the template. HTBI primers were employed in a first-round RT-PCR of the TCR CDR3. One entry per CDR3 protein, called by TCRdb with MiXCR from the multiplex PCR reads. The sample lists about 600,000 distinct CDR3 sequences; about 16% were seen once. The sequenced material came from blood. This receptor was taken from a woman aged 35 to 49 with Graves' ophthalmopathy.

CDR3 in amino acids: CASTPSGTSGSIGDTQYF. Written as DNA, the CDR3 is TGTGCCAGCACCCCCTCTGGGACTAGCGGGAGTATCGGAGATACGCAGTATTTT. The chain couples TRBV6-2 or TRBV6-3 to TRBJ2-3, with 14 bases matching TRBD2. Trimming took 7 bases from V and 5 from J; bases not matched to a gene: 14. The CDR3 has 18 amino acids. CDR1 MNHEY and CDR2 SVGEGT come from the germline V gene.